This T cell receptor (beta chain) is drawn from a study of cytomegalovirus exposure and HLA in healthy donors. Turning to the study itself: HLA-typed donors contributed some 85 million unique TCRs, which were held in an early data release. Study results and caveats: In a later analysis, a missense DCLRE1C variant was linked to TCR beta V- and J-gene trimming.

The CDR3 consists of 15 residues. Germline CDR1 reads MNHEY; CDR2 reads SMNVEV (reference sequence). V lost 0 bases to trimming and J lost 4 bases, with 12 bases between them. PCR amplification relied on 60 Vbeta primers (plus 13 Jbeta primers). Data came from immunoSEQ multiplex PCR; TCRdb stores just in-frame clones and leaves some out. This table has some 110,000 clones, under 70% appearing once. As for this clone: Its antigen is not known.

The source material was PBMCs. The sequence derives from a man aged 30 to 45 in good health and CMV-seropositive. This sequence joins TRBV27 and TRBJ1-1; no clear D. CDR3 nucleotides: TGTGCCAGCAGTTTATCGTCCCGGGTTCTCACTGAAGCTTTCTTT. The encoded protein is CASSLSSRVLTEAFF.